These 30 T cell receptor beta chains were sequenced from one sample in a study of graft-versus-host responses after intestinal transplantation. The protocol was immunoSEQ multiplex PCR, while the TCRdb copy is restricted to in-frame clones and leaves out a portion. The table records 20,000 to 25,000 clones, 55% to 70% of them present only once. The source material was alloreactive CD4+ T cells from a mixed lymphocyte reaction culture, sampled before intestinal transplant. The sample's subset: CFSE-low proliferating T cells sorted from roughly six-day pre-transplant mixed lymphocyte reaction (GvH or HvG direction). These receptors were collected from a human patient who received an intestinal transplant.

The chain employs TRBV5-1 and TRBJ2-7; 9 nucleotides line up with TRBD2. This CDR3 contains 15 residues. After removal of 1 base from V and 5 bases from J, the junction contained 7 bases not matched to a gene. Germline V lookup: CDR1 SGHRS, CDR2 YFSETQ. In DNA, the CDR3 is TGCGCCAGCAGCTTGACGAGCGGGAGGATTAACGAGCAGTACTTC. Translating gives CASSLTSGRINEQYF.

The chain joins TRBV28 to TRBJ1-5; D possibly corresponds to TRBD1 (5 bases). Germline lookup yields CDR1 MDHEN and CDR2 SYDVKM. The CDR3 spans 14 residues. V dropped 5 bases and J dropped 3 bases, with 11 bases sitting between them. The CDR3 spells CASSPGGINQPQHF. Written as DNA, the CDR3 is TGTGCCAGCAGTCCGGGGGGGATCAATCAGCCCCAGCATTTT.

This clone was observed a handful of times. The V and J genes are TRBV19 and TRBJ1-2; D is possibly TRBD1 (6 bases). The CDR3 is 12 residues long. CDR1 and CDR2 from the germline V gene are LNHDA and SQIVND (reference sequence). The V and J ends lost 6 bases and 6 bases respectively, with 11 bases between them. CDR3 amino acids: CASSQGWNGYTF. The CDR3 DNA follows: TGTGCCAGTAGCCAGGGGTGGAATGGCTACACCTTC.

The chain joins TRBV9 to TRBJ1-5; 10 bases agree with TRBD1. The length of the CDR3 is 14 residues. Unmatched junction bases numbered 3, after V lost 3 bases and J lost 6 bases. CDR1 is SGDLS and CDR2 is YYNGEE in the germline V gene. The CDR3 DNA sequence: TGTGCCAGCAGCGGACAGGGGGCAGCTCAGCCCCAGCATTTT. It encodes CASSGQGAAQPQHF.

This sequence joins TRBV7-8 and TRBJ1-1; D is perhaps TRBD1 (5 bases). Trimming pared 3 bases from V and 3 bases from J, leaving 11 bases between. Per germline, CDR1 SGHVS and CDR2 FQNEAQ. CDR3 length: 14 residues. The CDR3, as DNA: TGTGCCAGCAGCTTCCCCGACAGTTACACTGAAGCTTTCTTT. This sequence encodes CASSFPDSYTEAFF.

The chain combines TRBV7-3 with TRBJ1-1; D perhaps matches TRBD1 (6 bases). This CDR3 spans 14 amino acids. Looked up from germline, CDR1 is SGHTA and CDR2 is FQGTGA. V dropped 5 bases and J dropped 1 base, with 11 bases sitting between them. CDR3 coding DNA: TGTGCCAGCAGCCCCGGACAGTGGAACACTGAAGCTTTCTTT. Its protein product is CASSPGQWNTEAFF.

The chain has TRBV5-1 and TRBJ2-7, with 7 bases that match TRBD2. V lost 0 bases, J lost 7 bases, and 10 bases stayed unmatched. Germline assignment: CDR1 SGHRS and CDR2 YFSETQ. The CDR3 sequence is 15 residues long. The CDR3 bases are TGCGCCAGCAGCTTGGGTCTGGGAGGGCTAGGGGAGCAGTACTTC. Translated, it gives CASSLGLGGLGEQYF.

The V gene is TRBV5-1, the J gene TRBJ2-4; a possible D gene is TRBD1 (6 bases). Trimming removed 5 bases from V and 1 base from J, with 16 bases in between. The CDR3 is 16 residues long. Germline V gene data show CDR1 as SGHRS and CDR2 as YFSETQ. The CDR3 DNA is TGCGCCAGCAGGGCAAGCAGGGGTCGGGCCAAAAACATTCAGTACTTC. Protein sequence: CASRASRGRAKNIQYF.

This clone was counted only a few times. The chain is built from TRBV29-1 and TRBJ2-1; 12 nucleotides align to TRBD1. Germline CDR1 and CDR2: SQVTM and ANQGSEA. V lost 0 bases to trimming and J lost 7 bases; unmatched junction nucleotides: 22. The CDR3 spans 21 residues. The CDR3, as DNA: TGCAGCGTTGAAGAGCCAAGGAAATTGTCCCGGGACAGGGGGCGGTTGAATGAGCAGTTCTTC. Translated: CSVEEPRKLSRDRGRLNEQFF.

This clone came up once. The chain links TRBV4-1 to TRBJ2-5, with TRBD1 matching 9 bases. The J segment lost 3 bases and the V segment lost 3 bases, leaving 5 bases of the junction unmatched. Germline loops: CDR1 MGHRA, CDR2 YSYEKL. The CDR3 extends over 15 amino acids. The chain's CDR3 is CASSHPGQGKETQYF. For the CDR3, the DNA is TGCGCCAGCAGCCACCCGGGACAGGGTAAAGAGACCCAGTACTTC.

This rearrangement joins TRBV7-6 to TRBJ2-5, with a weak D call TRBD2 (5 bases). The CDR3 loop spans 14 amino acids. V lost 4 bases, J lost 1 base, and 10 bases lay in between. Germline CDR1 and CDR2: SGHVS and FNYEAQ. The DNA for the CDR3 is TGTGCCAGCAGCTCCGGGGTTATCCAAGAGACCCAGTACTTC. Translated: CASSSGVIQETQYF. The whole variable domain, filled in from reference TRBV7-6 and TRBJ2-5, reads GAGVSQSPRYKVTKRGQDVALRCDPISGHVSLYWYRQALGQGPEFLTYFNYEAQQDKSGLPNDRFSAERPEGSISTLTIQRTEQRDSAMYRCASSSGVIQETQYFGPGTRLLVL.

The rearrangement joins TRBV6-6 to TRBJ1-1; 10 bases are a match to TRBD1. The CDR3 runs 14 residues. The ends lost 6 bases at V and 5 bases at J; junction bases unmatched: 6. Germline lookup yields CDR1 MNHNY and CDR2 SVGAGI (reference sequence). The CDR3 loop reads CASREGQGPTEAFF. Written as DNA, the CDR3 is TGTGCCAGCAGAGAGGGACAGGGGCCAACTGAAGCTTTCTTT.

The chain carries TRBV18 and TRBJ1-4, with 7 nucleotides matching TRBD1. The CDR3 runs 16 residues. V was clipped by 2 bases and J by 2 bases; unmatched bases: 5. From germline, CDR1 is KGHSH and CDR2 LQKENI. The CDR3 DNA reads TGTGCCAGCTCACCATTCTTACAGGGGACTAATGAAAAACTGTTTTTT. Translating gives CASSPFLQGTNEKLFF. Full variable domain (rest looked up from reference TRBV18 and TRBJ1-4): NAGVMQNPRHLVRRRGQEARLRCSPMKGHSHVYWYRQLPEEGLKFMVYLQKENIIDESGMPKERFSAEFPKEGPSILRIQQVVRGDSAAYFCASSPFLQGTNEKLFFGSGTQLSVL.

This clone was detected only once. The chain employs TRBV6-5 and TRBJ2-5; 8 bases align to TRBD2. The end of the DNA aligns better with TRBJ2-7, so the J call may be wrong. Germline values: CDR1 MNHEY, CDR2 SVGAGI. The CDR3 is 15 amino acids. The CDR3 region has the DNA TGTGCCAGCAGCCGCGGGGGGCCGTATTCCTACGAGCAGTACTTC. Translating it yields CASSRGGPYSYEQYF.

The chain uses TRBV5-5 and TRBJ2-2, with D possibly being TRBD2 (6 bases). Germline V lookup: CDR1 SGHKS, CDR2 YYEKEE (reference sequence). This CDR3 spans 14 amino acids. Trimming shortened V by 5 bases and J by 4 bases, and 12 bases separated the two germline ends. CDR3: CASSYGLSTGELFF. CDR3 DNA: TGTGCCAGCAGTTATGGACTATCCACCGGGGAGCTGTTTTTT.

With regard to this clone: The same CDR3 is also encoded by other DNA sequences in this sample. The CDR3 nucleotides are TGTGCCAGCTCACCACGGGAGGGTCAGCCCCAGCATTTT. Protein sequence: CASSPREGQPQHF. The V and J genes are TRBV18 and TRBJ1-5, with D unclear. Trimming took 1 base from V and 6 from J, leaving 7 bases between them. The CDR3 spans 13 residues. Germline CDR1 is KGHSH and CDR2 is LQKENI.

In this sample, this clone turned up a few times. The rearrangement links TRBV6-6 to TRBJ1-1; D may be TRBD1 (5 bases). The V end lost 6 bases, the J end lost 1 base, and 9 bases lay between the germline ends. Germline-derived CDR1 and CDR2 are MNHNY and SVGAGI (reference sequence). This CDR3 is 13 amino acids long. This CDR3 reads CASRRQSNTEAFF. Written as DNA, the CDR3 is TGTGCCAGCAGGCGACAGTCGAACACTGAAGCTTTCTTT.

The genes are TRBV7-9 and TRBJ1-2, with D perhaps TRBD1 (6 bases). Per germline, CDR1 SEHNR and CDR2 FQNEAQ (reference sequence). CDR3 size: 14 residues. Trimming stripped 6 bases from V and 5 bases from J, with 16 bases between. The CDR3, as DNA: TGTGCCAGCAGACCGAACAGGGCTGGTTATGGCTACACCTTC. It is translated as CASRPNRAGYGYTF.

The V gene is TRBV5-1, the J gene TRBJ2-1; 7 positions match TRBD1. V dropped 0 bases and J dropped 6; count of bases not matched to a gene: 9. The germline V gene has CDR1 SGHRS and CDR2 YFSETQ. CDR3 length equals 16 residues. The CDR3 loop is CASSLVSGGRRNEQFF. As DNA, the CDR3 is TGCGCCAGCAGCTTGGTATCAGGGGGAAGACGCAATGAGCAGTTCTTC.

The chain employs TRBV25-1 and TRBJ2-3; TRBD2 might be the D (7 bases). The CDR3 spans 14 residues. Germline-derived CDR1 and CDR2 are MGHDK and SYGVNS. The ends were cut back, 2 bases at V and 4 bases at J, with 10 bases in the middle. The CDR3 region is CASSEQGRADTQYF. As DNA, the CDR3 is TGTGCCAGCAGTGAACAGGGGAGGGCAGATACGCAGTATTTT. The full variable domain, completed using reference TRBV25-1 and TRBJ2-3, is EADIYQTPRYLVIGTGKKITLECSQTMGHDKMYWYQQDPGMELHLIHYSYGVNSTEKGDLSSESTVSRIRTEHFPLTLESARPSHTSQYLCASSEQGRADTQYFGPGTRLTVL.

This clone was counted between two and nine times. This sequence joins TRBV9 and TRBJ1-2; D is ambiguous. The CDR3 consists of 17 residues. The V end lost 0 bases, the J end lost 5 bases, and 20 bases lay between the germline ends. Germline V gene data show CDR1 as SGDLS and CDR2 as YYNGEE. The CDR3 nucleotides are TGTGCCAGCAGCGTAGTACCCCAGCCCTCGGGAGAATATGGCTACACCTTC. Its protein is CASSVVPQPSGEYGYTF.

This clone was counted between two and nine times. The chain carries TRBV29-1 and TRBJ2-5; D possibly corresponds to TRBD1 (7 bases). CDR1 and CDR2 from the germline V gene are SQVTM and ANQGSEA. The CDR3 is 14 residues long. The V gene lost 0 bases and the J gene lost 4 bases, with 12 bases spanning the gap. Written as DNA, the CDR3 is TGCAGCGTTGAAGACCACAGGGGAGGAGAGACCCAGTACTTC. It specifies CSVEDHRGGETQYF.

V is TRBV6-6 and J is TRBJ2-1; D is unresolved. The germline gives CDR1 MNHNY, CDR2 SVGAGI (reference sequence). This CDR3 spans 11 amino acids. V lost 4 bases, J lost 8 bases, and 6 bases lay in between. The CDR3 reads CASSSFDEQFF. CDR3 DNA sequence: TGTGCCAGCAGTTCTTTCGATGAGCAGTTCTTC.

The chain joins TRBV9 to TRBJ2-3, with 7 nucleotides matching TRBD2. Germline lookup yields CDR1 SGDLS and CDR2 YYNGEE. V dropped 3 bases and J dropped 6; count of bases not matched to a gene: 10. The CDR3 is 15 amino acids. The CDR3 DNA is TGTGCCAGCAGCGGGGGGGGTGGACCTTGGGATACGCAGTATTTT. This encodes CASSGGGGPWDTQYF.

The rearrangement links TRBV19 to TRBJ2-2, with D perhaps TRBD2 (5 bases). The CDR3 has 14 amino acids. Germline lookup yields CDR1 LNHDA and CDR2 SQIVND (reference sequence). V lost 6 bases, J lost 3 bases, and 11 bases lay in between. CDR3 in DNA: TGTGCCAGTAGGCTCGGGGTGGACACCGGGGAGCTGTTTTTT. Protein: CASRLGVDTGELFF.

This clone was found once. The chain has TRBV10-2 and TRBJ1-6, with unresolved D. V was clipped by 8 bases and J by 8 bases, with 13 bases between them. CDR1 and CDR2 from the germline V gene are WSHSY and SAAADI. This CDR3 is 13 amino acids long. The chain's CDR3 is CASSGLRDSPLHF. The CDR3 coding sequence is TGCGCCAGCTCCGGACTTAGAGATTCACCCCTCCACTTT.

This chain connects TRBV19 to TRBJ1-5; D gene uncertain. V dropped 4 bases and J dropped 2 bases, with 15 bases sitting between them. CDR3 length: 16 residues. Germline V CDR1 and CDR2: LNHDA, SQIVND (reference sequence). In DNA form, the CDR3 reads TGTGCCAGTAGTAGAGTCGGAGGTGGGGGCAATCAGCCCCAGCATTTT. Its protein is CASSRVGGGGNQPQHF.

This chain links TRBV20-1 with TRBJ2-7; D is undetermined. The V gene's germline CDR1 is DFQATT and CDR2 SNEGSKA (reference sequence). This CDR3 spans 11 amino acids. Trimming cost V 2 bases and J 0 bases, with 2 bases left between them. The CDR3: CSARLSYEQYF. Written as DNA, the CDR3 is TGCAGTGCTAGACTCTCCTACGAGCAGTACTTC.

The chain links TRBV7-9 to TRBJ1-2; 7 nucleotides align to TRBD1. V lost 2 bases, J lost 10 bases, and 13 bases stayed unmatched. CDR1 is SEHNR, CDR2 FQNEAQ, per germline (reference sequence). This CDR3 spans 15 amino acids. In DNA, the CDR3 is TGTGCCAGCAGCTTAACTACGCTCCGACAGGGACTCTACACCTTC. It translates to CASSLTTLRQGLYTF.

The rearrangement joins TRBV28 to TRBJ1-2; tentatively, D is TRBD1 (5 bases). Trimming left V 6 bases short and J 5 bases short, with 16 bases between. This CDR3 comprises 14 residues. Germline V CDR1 and CDR2: MDHEN, SYDVKM. The CDR3 DNA reads TGTGCCAGCAGGGGCAGTGGGGCGCCTTATGGCTACACCTTC. This codes for CASRGSGAPYGYTF.